A selection of T cell receptor beta chains follows, all from one sample in a study of blood T cell repertoires in COVID-19. Method: immunoSEQ multiplex PCR; TCRdb's copy keeps in-frame clones and lacks some. The table has 90,000 to 150,000 clones, 81% seen once; the top ten hold 8.5% to 12%. The sequencing sample was made of peripheral blood. The receptors were gathered from a human donor in a cohort sampled during active COVID-19. Each CDR3 is given with its conserved first and last residue. A D gene is named only where the DNA matches it firmly. Where a row states a size, it is once, few, many or the class of an expanded clone; other rows omit it.

j_call,v_call,clone_size,d_call,cdr3_aa,cdr3_nt
TRBJ2-7,TRBV2,-,TRBD1,CASSRTGMEQYF,TGTGCCAGCAGTCGGACAGGGATGGAGCAGTACTTC
TRBJ2-3,TRBV7-2,-,TRBD2,CASSFGTSGTQYF,TGTGCCAGCAGCTTTGGGACTAGCGGTACGCAGTATTTT
TRBJ1-5,TRBV28,few,TRBD1,CASSSAGGGSHQPQHF,TGTGCCAGCAGTTCCGCAGGGGGCGGGAGCCATCAGCCCCAGCATTTT
TRBJ2-7,TRBV11-2,-,TRBD1,CASSSQPGQTYEQYF,TGTGCCAGCAGCTCCCAACCGGGACAGACCTACGAGCAGTACTTC
TRBJ2-7,TRBV28,-,TRBD2,CASTRLAGDEQYF,TGTGCCAGCACGCGACTAGCGGGAGACGAGCAGTACTTC
TRBJ2-7,TRBV7-8,-,-,CASSLNGLDSKEQYF,TGTGCCAGCAGCTTAAACGGATTGGACAGCAAAGAGCAGTACTTC
TRBJ1-6,TRBV6-5,-,-,CASSYQGGDSPLHF,TGTGCCAGCAGTTACCAGGGTGGAGATTCACCCCTCCACTTT
TRBJ2-7,TRBV6-2/TRBV6-3,-,-,CASSPPWDWTYEQYF,TGTGCCAGCAGCCCCCCTTGGGACTGGACCTACGAGCAGTACTTC
TRBJ1-3,TRBV10-2,once,TRBD1,CASSDQGGRSGNTIYF,TGCGCCAGCAGTGACCAAGGGGGCAGGTCTGGAAACACCATATATTTT
TRBJ2-6,TRBV28,-,-,CASNSIGGSGANVLTF,TGTGCCAGCAACTCTATAGGGGGCTCTGGGGCCAACGTCCTGACTTTC
TRBJ1-1,TRBV19,few,-,CASSHRTDYYEAFF,TGTGCCAGTAGCCACAGGACAGATTATTATGAAGCTTTCTTT
TRBJ1-5,TRBV6-5,once,-,CASSPRRDNQPQHF,TGTGCCAGCAGTCCCCGACGGGACAATCAGCCCCAGCATTTT
TRBJ2-5,TRBV9,-,TRBD2,CASSPGSQRGTETQYF,TGTGCCAGCAGCCCCGGTTCACAGCGGGGAACAGAGACCCAGTACTTC
TRBJ1-6,TRBV5-6,-,-,CASSLGQGWNSPLHF,TGTGCCAGCAGCTTGGGGCAGGGGTGGAATTCACCCCTCCACTTT
TRBJ1-4,TRBV7-9,-,TRBD1,CASSFSGQGEEKLFF,TGTGCCAGCAGCTTCTCGGGACAGGGTGAAGAAAAACTGTTTTTT
TRBJ1-1,TRBV11-3,-,-,CASSLGGLNTEAFF,TGTGCCAGCAGCTTGGGGGGATTGAACACTGAAGCTTTCTTT
TRBJ1-2,TRBV19,-,-,CASHDSRNYGYTF,TGTGCCAGCCACGATAGTCGGAACTATGGCTACACCTTC
TRBJ2-2,TRBV6-5,-,TRBD2,CASSYQGGLLGELFF,TGTGCCAGCAGTTATCAGGGAGGGCTTCTCGGGGAGCTGTTTTTT
TRBJ2-7,TRBV11-1,-,-,CASSLAGLREQYF,TGTGCCAGCAGCTTAGCGGGCCTACGCGAGCAGTACTTC
TRBJ2-1,TRBV18,-,TRBD1,CASSPPLGTGSANEQFF,TGTGCCAGCTCACCACCTCTGGGGACAGGGTCCGCCAATGAGCAGTTCTTC
TRBJ2-7,TRBV30,-,-,CAWSGDFYEQYF,TGTGCCTGGAGCGGGGACTTCTACGAGCAGTACTTC
TRBJ1-3,TRBV4-2,-,-,CASSPQFAGTGNTIYF,TGTGCCAGCAGCCCCCAGTTTGCAGGGACTGGAAACACCATATATTTT
TRBJ1-2,TRBV19,-,-,CASSTSGQTSYGYTF,TGTGCCAGTAGTACTAGCGGACAGACGAGCTATGGCTACACCTTC
TRBJ1-2,TRBV7-2,once,-,CASSTPPTGTNGYTF,TGTGCCAGCTCTACCCCGCCGACAGGTACGAATGGCTACACCTTC
TRBJ1-1,TRBV5-4,-,-,CASSLVQSNTEAFF,TGTGCCAGCAGCTTGGTACAGTCGAACACTGAAGCTTTCTTT